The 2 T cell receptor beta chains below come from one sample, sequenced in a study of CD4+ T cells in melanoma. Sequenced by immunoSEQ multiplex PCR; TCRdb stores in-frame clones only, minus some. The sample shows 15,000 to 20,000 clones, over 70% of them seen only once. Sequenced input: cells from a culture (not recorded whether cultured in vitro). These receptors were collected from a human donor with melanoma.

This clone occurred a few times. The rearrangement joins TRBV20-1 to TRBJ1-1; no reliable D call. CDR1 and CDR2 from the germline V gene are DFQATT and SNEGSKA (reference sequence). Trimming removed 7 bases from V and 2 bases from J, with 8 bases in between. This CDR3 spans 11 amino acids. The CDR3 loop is CSVPLNTEAFF. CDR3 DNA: TGCAGTGTCCCACTCAACACTGAAGCTTTCTTT.

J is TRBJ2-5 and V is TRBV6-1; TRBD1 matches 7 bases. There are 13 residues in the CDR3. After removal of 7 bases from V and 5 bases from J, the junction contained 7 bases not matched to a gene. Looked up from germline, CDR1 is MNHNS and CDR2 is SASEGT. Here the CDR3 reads CASTRQGWETQYF. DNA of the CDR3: TGTGCCAGCACGAGACAGGGTTGGGAGACCCAGTACTTC.